A single sample gave rise to the 9 T cell receptor beta chains below, sequenced in a study of T cells after yellow fever vaccination. TCRdb re-analysed the 5' RACE reads in MiXCR, keeping a single row per CDR3 protein. The table records 250,000 to 300,000 distinct CDR3 sequences, 8.7% of them present only once. Here the sequenced sample was CD4+ T cells sorted from PBMCs, taken 5 days after the yellow fever booster vaccination. The receptors shown here come from a man aged 18 to 30 who received the YFV17D yellow fever vaccine.

In this sample, this clonotype turned up many times. The chain links TRBV29-1 to TRBJ2-1; no clear D. The CDR3 is 14 residues long. The V end lost 3 bases, the J end lost 1 base, and 10 bases lay between the germline ends. Germline values: CDR1 SQVTM, CDR2 ANQGSEA. The CDR3 DNA follows: TGCAGCGTTGAGGAAGGGATATCCTACAATGAGCAGTTCTTC. Residues: CSVEEGISYNEQFF.

This clonotype was detected ten times or more. The chain couples TRBV7-6 to TRBJ2-1; D not resolved. Germline CDR1 is SGHVS and CDR2 is FNYEAQ. Trimming took 3 bases from V and 0 from J, leaving 9 bases between them. The CDR3 consists of 15 residues. The CDR3 region is CASSFGLGSYNEQFF. The CDR3 DNA sequence: TGTGCCAGCAGCTTCGGGCTGGGCTCCTACAATGAGCAGTTCTTC.

This clonotype was seen a few times. In DNA, the CDR3 is TGTGCCATCAGTGCAGGGGCGGTGAACACTGAAGCTTTCTTT. Residues: CAISAGAVNTEAFF. This chain links TRBV10-3 with TRBJ1-1, with D possibly matching TRBD1 (6 bases). This CDR3 region has 14 residues. Germline CDR1 reads ENHRY; CDR2 reads SYGVKD. The V end lost 4 bases, the J end lost 0 bases, and 9 bases lay between the germline ends.

This clonotype was seen a handful of times. The V call is TRBV5-8, the J call TRBJ2-4; unclear D gene. The V gene's germline CDR1 is SGHTS and CDR2 YDEGEE. The CDR3 spans 13 residues. Trimming shortened V by 2 bases and J by 7 bases, and 10 bases separated the two germline ends. CDR3 DNA: TGTGCCAGCAGCTTCTCTGGGGTTAACATTCAGTACTTC. Translating gives CASSFSGVNIQYF.

This rearrangement joins TRBV21-1 to TRBJ1-2; the table names TRBD1, a call not compared with the DNA. TRBV21-1 is given as a pseudogene. This CDR3 is 19 amino acids long. In DNA, the CDR3 is TGTGCCAGCAGCAAAGCTCCGGGACAGGGGCCAACCTTAAACTATGGCTACACCTTC. Translation gives CASSKAPGQGPTLNYGYTF.

This clonotype was observed many times. The chain combines TRBV5-1 with TRBJ2-7; TRBD1 is a possible D gene (5 bases). Trimming took off 0 bases at V and 5 bases at J, with 6 bases between the two ends. Germline V CDR1 and CDR2: SGHRS, YFSETQ. The CDR3 extends over 12 amino acids. As DNA, the CDR3 is TGCGCCAGCAGCTTGGGGGGCGACGAGCAGTACTTC. Amino acids: CASSLGGDEQYF.

Here the CDR3 reads CASSQAAQGANTEAFF. The DNA for the CDR3 is TGTGCCAGCAGCCAAGCAGCACAGGGGGCGAACACTGAAGCTTTCTTT. The chain recombines TRBV3-2 with TRBJ1-1; the table's D call, TRBD1, has no DNA check behind it. TRBV3-2 is labeled a pseudogene. This CDR3 is 16 amino acids long.

At least ten counts were recorded for this clonotype. The rearrangement links TRBV4-3 to TRBJ2-5; D remains unclear. The germline V gene encodes CDR1 LGHNA and CDR2 YSLEER. The CDR3 has 17 amino acids. The ends were cut back, 1 base at V and 2 bases at J, with 17 bases in the middle. The DNA of the CDR3 is TGCGCCAGCAGCCAAGGGGCTCATTATGGGGAACAAGAGACCCAGTACTTC. It is translated as CASSQGAHYGEQETQYF.

This clonotype was picked up a small number of times. The chain links TRBV5-1 to TRBJ1-3; D perhaps matches TRBD1 (5 bases). Germline V lookup: CDR1 SGHRS, CDR2 YFSETQ. The CDR3 spans 14 residues. Trimming removed 3 bases from V and 2 bases from J, with 9 bases in between. CDR3 residues: CASSSGGAGNTIYF. As DNA, the CDR3 is TGCGCCAGCAGCTCGGGGGGAGCTGGAAACACCATATATTTT.